One sample yielded the 22 T cell receptor beta chains listed below, sequenced in a study of Graves' ophthalmopathy and Graves' hyperthyroidism. The study amplified TCR beta CDR3 regions using RNA transcripts. Amplification began with first-round RT-PCR using HTBI primers, then second-round multiplex PCR was performed. TCRdb recomputed calls from the multiplex PCR reads with MiXCR, one row per CDR3 protein. The table has about 230,000 distinct CDR3 sequences, around 42% seen once; the top ten hold less than 50%. Sample: peripheral blood. All receptors come from an adult man with Graves' ophthalmopathy.

The sample holds a few counts of this clonotype. The chain joins TRBV9 to TRBJ2-7; D not resolved. Germline loops: CDR1 SGDLS, CDR2 YYNGEE. Trimming took 4 bases from V and 2 from J, leaving 22 bases between them. The CDR3 consists of 17 residues. CDR3 DNA sequence: TGTGCCAGCAGCTTAGTCCCACCCACAGTGCTCACCTACGAGCAGTACTTC. Encoded protein: CASSLVPPTVLTYEQYF.

The chain recombines TRBV19 with TRBJ1-2, with D tentatively TRBD1 (6 bases). This CDR3 has 13 amino acids. Trimming pared 7 bases from V and 3 bases from J, leaving 12 bases between. Looked up from germline, CDR1 is LNHDA and CDR2 is SQIVND (reference sequence). CDR3: CASNTGSYYGYTF. The CDR3 DNA sequence: TGTGCCAGTAATACAGGGTCCTACTATGGCTACACCTTC. The full variable domain, rest sourced from reference TRBV19 and TRBJ1-2, is DGGITQSPKYLFRKEGQNVTLSCEQNLNHDAMYWYRQDPGQGLRLIYYSQIVNDFQKGDIAEGYSVSREKKESFPLTVTSAQKNPTAFYLCASNTGSYYGYTFGSGTRLTVV.

This rearrangement joins TRBV7-2 to TRBJ1-6, with TRBD1 as a possible D gene (6 bases). The V end lost 1 base, the J end lost 6 bases, and 16 bases lay between the germline ends. Germline V lookup: CDR1 SGHTA, CDR2 FQGNSA. This CDR3 contains 17 residues. The CDR3 DNA reads as TGTGCCAGCAGCTTAGGACAGGCTGGAAGGGGTAATTCACCCCTCCACTTT. Translated, it gives CASSLGQAGRGNSPLHF.

Ten or more counts support this clonotype. The chain uses TRBV29-1 and TRBJ1-1; no clear D. The CDR3 covers 14 residues. V lost 1 base and J 7 bases, leaving 16 bases between the germline ends. CDR1 SQVTM and CDR2 ANQGSEA come from the germline V gene. The CDR3 region is CSVEVARGAGEAFF. DNA of the CDR3: TGCAGCGTTGAAGTGGCGCGGGGTGCGGGTGAAGCTTTCTTT.

Remarks on this clonotype: A junction end diverges from the germline sequence, so it may reflect a read error. V and J are TRBV12-3 or TRBV12-4 and TRBJ1-2, with D perhaps TRBD1 (6 bases). The CDR3 consists of 12 residues. For the CDR3, the DNA is TGTGCCAGCAGTTTGAGGGCCGGGACAACCATCTTC. It translates to CASSLRAGTTIF.

About this clonotype itself: Germline and junction disagree at one end, which may indicate a read error. This chain connects TRBV2 to TRBJ1-4, with 9 bases fitting TRBD1. This CDR3 has 14 residues. CDR1 is SNHLY, CDR2 FYNNEI, per germline. This chain's CDR3 is CASILGQGSEKLLF. CDR3 nucleotide sequence: TGTGCCAGCATCCTGGGACAGGGATCTGAAAAACTGCTTTTT.

The chain carries TRBV6-5 and TRBJ1-1; 7 nucleotides match TRBD1. The CDR3 loop spans 16 amino acids. With V trimmed by 1 base and J by 1 base, 6 bases remained unmatched. CDR1 is MNHEY, CDR2 SVGAGI, per germline. The CDR3 region has the DNA TGTGCCAGCAGTTACTATTCGACAGGGCGGAACACTGAAGCTTTCTTT. It specifies CASSYYSTGRNTEAFF.

This clonotype occurred a few times. The V and J genes are TRBV5-6 and TRBJ2-5; D uncertain. Germline V lookup: CDR1 SGHDT, CDR2 YYEEEE. V was trimmed by 2 bases and J by 4 bases, leaving 18 bases between them. The CDR3 spans 16 residues. The CDR3 bases are TGTGCCAGCAGCTTAAGTCAGCTGTTCGGTGGAGAGACCCAGTACTTC. Translating it yields CASSLSQLFGGETQYF. Drawing the rest from reference TRBV5-6 and TRBJ2-5, the complete variable domain is DAGVTQSPTHLIKTRGQQVTLRCSPKSGHDTVSWYQQALGQGPQFIFQYYEEEERQRGNFPDRFSGHQFPNYSSELNVNALLLGDSALYLCASSLSQLFGGETQYFGPGTRLLVL.

The rearrangement uses TRBV29-1 and TRBJ1-4, with a tentative D call TRBD1 (5 bases). V was pared by 4 bases and J by 0 bases, with 9 bases between. The CDR3 has 14 residues. The germline V gene encodes CDR1 SQVTM and CDR2 ANQGSEA. CDR3 coding DNA: TGCAGCGTTGGTCCGGGGGCAACTAATGAAAAACTGTTTTTT. Encoded protein: CSVGPGATNEKLFF.

Worth noting for this clonotype: Germline and junction disagree at one end, which may indicate a read error. The chain combines TRBV5-6 with TRBJ1-2, with 8 bases lining up with TRBD1. CDR1 SGHDT and CDR2 YYEEEE come from the germline V gene. The CDR3 extends over 12 amino acids. CDR3 nucleotides: TGTGCCAGCAGCGCGCCACAGGGGGGCTACGCCTTC. The encoded protein is CASSAPQGGYAF.

The chain combines TRBV4-3 with TRBJ2-5, with TRBD2 identical over 11 bases. Germline lookup yields CDR1 LGHNA and CDR2 YSLEER. Trimming removed 4 bases from V and 4 bases from J; junction bases left unmatched: 8. The CDR3 loop spans 16 amino acids. The CDR3 protein is CASSRMRGLAGETQYF. CDR3 coding DNA: TGCGCCAGCAGCCGAATGCGAGGACTAGCGGGAGAGACCCAGTACTTC.

This clonotype was seen a handful of times. The rearrangement uses TRBV12-5 and TRBJ1-5, with D unclear. The CDR3 extends over 14 amino acids. The germline V gene has CDR1 LGHNT and CDR2 FRNRAP. V gave up 1 base and J gave up 1 base, with 5 bases separating them. CDR3 coding DNA: TGTGCTAGTGGTTTGGCCGGGAGCAATCAGCCCCAGCATTTT. Residues: CASGLAGSNQPQHF. The variable domain in full, with the rest retrieved from reference TRBV12-5 and TRBJ1-5, is DARVTQTPRHKVTEMGQEVTMRCQPILGHNTVFWYRQTMMQGLELLAYFRNRAPLDDSGMPKDRFSAEMPDATLATLKIQPSEPRDSAVYFCASGLAGSNQPQHFGDGTRLSIL.

The chain links TRBV7-6 to TRBJ2-2; D may correspond to TRBD1 or TRBD2 (5 bases each). CDR3 size: 14 residues. V lost 5 bases and J lost 5, with 12 bases in between. Germline CDR1 reads SGHVS; CDR2 reads FNYEAQ. CDR3 DNA: TGTGCCAGCAGCCCTAGCAGGGAGACCGGGGAGCTGTTTTTT. This encodes CASSPSRETGELFF.

The chain is built from TRBV10-2 and TRBJ2-2; the match to TRBD2 covers 11 bases. The CDR3 contains 15 residues. Germline V gene sequence: CDR1 WSHSY, CDR2 SAAADI. J lost 7 bases, V lost 7 bases, and 8 bases had no gene match. The CDR3 protein is CASNPSGGRVGELFF. DNA of the CDR3: TGCGCCAGCAACCCTAGCGGGGGGAGAGTCGGGGAGCTGTTTTTT.

The chain links TRBV7-9 to TRBJ2-2; 9 bases are shared with TRBD1. The germline CDR1 and CDR2 sequences are SEHNR and FQNEAQ (reference sequence). The CDR3 runs to 16 residues. The ends lost 4 bases at V and 8 bases at J; junction bases unmatched: 11. The CDR3 loop reads CASSSQGAVKQGELFF. In nucleotides, the CDR3 is TGTGCCAGCAGCTCACAGGGGGCTGTCAAACAAGGGGAGCTGTTTTTT.

The rearrangement joins TRBV2 to TRBJ2-7; 8 positions match TRBD1. Germline CDR1 is SNHLY and CDR2 is FYNNEI. Trimming cost V 6 bases and J 3 bases; bases outside gene matches: 10. The CDR3 is made up of 15 amino acids. The CDR3 protein is CASRFSGTGIYEQYF. The DNA of the CDR3 is TGTGCCAGCAGATTTTCCGGGACAGGAATCTACGAGCAGTACTTC.

V and J are TRBV10-3 and TRBJ2-1; 10 bases line up with TRBD2. Trimming took 10 bases from V and 5 from J; bases not matched to a gene: 11. The germline CDR1 and CDR2 sequences are ENHRY and SYGVKD. The CDR3 consists of 15 residues. Here the CDR3 reads CASSLERGGNNEQFF. CDR3 bases: TGTGCCAGCAGCCTCGAGCGGGGGGGTAACAATGAGCAGTTCTTC.

This clonotype was recorded only once. The J gene is TRBJ1-6, the V gene TRBV7-6; D remains unclear. The CDR3 is 16 amino acids. V was clipped by 5 bases and J by 8 bases, with 19 bases between them. Germline lookup yields CDR1 SGHVS and CDR2 FNYEAQ. This chain's CDR3 is CASSAQDSVIYSPLHF. In nucleotides, the CDR3 is TGTGCCAGCAGCGCCCAAGATTCGGTGATATATTCACCCCTCCACTTT.

This clonotype has more than one count but fewer than ten. V is TRBV20-1 and J is TRBJ1-1; weak D call: TRBD1 (6 bases). Germline V gives CDR1 DFQATT, CDR2 SNEGSKA (reference sequence). With 0 bases removed from V and 3 bases from J, the gap between germline ends came to 14 bases. The CDR3 runs 15 residues. DNA for the CDR3: TGCAGTGCTAGAGACTTCGGCAGGGGTGACACTGAAGCTTTCTTT. Encoded protein: CSARDFGRGDTEAFF.

There are a few counts of this clonotype. The chain carries TRBV7-3 and TRBJ2-3; D may be TRBD1 (5 bases). With 0 bases removed from V and 6 bases from J, the gap between germline ends came to 7 bases. Germline CDR1 reads SGHTA; CDR2 reads FQGTGA. The CDR3 totals 13 residues. CDR3 protein: CASSLTGRDTQYF. The CDR3 region has the DNA TGTGCCAGCAGCTTAACGGGGCGGGATACGCAGTATTTT.

This clonotype was counted only a few times. V and J are TRBV2 and TRBJ1-2; D remains ambiguous. V gave up 1 base and J gave up 4 bases, with 7 bases separating them. This CDR3 is built from 13 residues. Germline V gene sequence: CDR1 SNHLY, CDR2 FYNNEI. Here the CDR3 DNA reads TGTGCCAGCAGTGAAGACAGTTCCTATGGCTACACCTTC. As protein: CASSEDSSYGYTF.

This clonotype was detected only a few times. The CDR3 DNA follows: TGTGCCGACAGGGGGGAATATGGAGGCTACACCTTC. This translates into CADRGEYGGYTF. The rearrangement links TRBV28 to TRBJ1-2; 9 positions match TRBD1. This CDR3 region has 12 residues. V shed 11 bases and J 8 bases; nucleotides not matched to a gene: 9. The germline CDR1 and CDR2 sequences are MDHEN and SYDVKM.